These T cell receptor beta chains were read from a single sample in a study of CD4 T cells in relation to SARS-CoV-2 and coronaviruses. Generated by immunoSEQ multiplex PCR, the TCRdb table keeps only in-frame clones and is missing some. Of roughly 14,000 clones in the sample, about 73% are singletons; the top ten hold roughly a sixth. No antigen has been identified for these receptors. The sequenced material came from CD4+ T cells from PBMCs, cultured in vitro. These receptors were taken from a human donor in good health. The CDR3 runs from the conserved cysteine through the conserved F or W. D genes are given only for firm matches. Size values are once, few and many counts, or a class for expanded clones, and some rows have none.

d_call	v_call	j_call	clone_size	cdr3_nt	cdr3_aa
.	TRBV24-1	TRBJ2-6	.	TGTGCCACCAGTGATTTCGTGCCAGGCCAAAGCTCTGGGGCCAACGTCCTGACTTTC	CATSDFVPGQSSGANVLTF
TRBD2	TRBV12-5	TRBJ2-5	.	TGTGCTAGTGGTCCTCCGGGACTAGCTTCAGAGACCCAGTACTTC	CASGPPGLASETQYF
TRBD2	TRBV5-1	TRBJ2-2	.	TGCGCCAGCAGCCCCACGGGACTAGCGGACACCGGGGAGCTGTTTTTT	CASSPTGLADTGELFF
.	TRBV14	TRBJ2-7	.	TGTGCCAGCAGCCCTTTGCAGGGCTCCTACGAGCAGTACTTC	CASSPLQGSYEQYF
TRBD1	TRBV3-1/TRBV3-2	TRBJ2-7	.	TGTGCCAGCAGCCTAAGACGACAGGGACCCTACGAGCAGTACTTC	CASSLRRQGPYEQYF
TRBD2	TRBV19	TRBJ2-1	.	TGTGCCAGTGACGACGGACTAGCGGGAGGACGCAATGAGCAGTTCTTC	CASDDGLAGGRNEQFF
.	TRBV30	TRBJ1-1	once	TGTGCCTGGAGGTCGCTTGTAGGGACGAACACTGAAGCTTTCTTT	CAWRSLVGTNTEAFF
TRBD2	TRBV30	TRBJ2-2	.	TGTGCCTGGACCGTACCGGGACTAGCGGACCTCACCGGGGAGCTGTTTTTT	CAWTVPGLADLTGELFF
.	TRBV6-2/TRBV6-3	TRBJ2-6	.	TGTGCCAGCAGTCCGGGCTCTGGGGCCAACGTCCTGACTTTC	CASSPGSGANVLTF
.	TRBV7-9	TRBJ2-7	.	TGTGCCAGCAGCTTCACCTACGAGCAGTACTTC	CASSFTYEQYF
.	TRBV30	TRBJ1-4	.	TGTGCCTGGAGTGTAGGAGGGGGTGGTGAAAAACTGTTTTTT	CAWSVGGGGEKLFF
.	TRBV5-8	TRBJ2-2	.	TGTGCCAGCAGCAGCACAGGGTGGGGGAACACCGGGGAGCTGTTTTTT	CASSSTGWGNTGELFF
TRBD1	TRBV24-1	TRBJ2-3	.	TGTGCCACCAGTGAATACAGGGGAAATACGCAGTATTTT	CATSEYRGNTQYF
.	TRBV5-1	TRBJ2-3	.	TGCGCCAGCAGCTTGGCCCAGCGGGCTAGCACAGATACGCAGTATTTT	CASSLAQRASTDTQYF
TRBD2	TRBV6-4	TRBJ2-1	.	TGTGCCAGCAGTGAAACTAGCGGGGATTACAATGAGCAGTTCTTC	CASSETSGDYNEQFF
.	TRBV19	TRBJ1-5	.	TGTGCCAGTAGTATACAAGAGTATCAGCCCCAGCATTTT	CASSIQEYQPQHF
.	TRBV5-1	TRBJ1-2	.	TGCGCCAGCAGCAGCAGCGAGAATGGCTACACCTTC	CASSSSENGYTF
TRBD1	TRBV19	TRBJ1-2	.	TGTGCCAGTAGCCGGGACAGGGGATCGGATGGCTACACCTTC	CASSRDRGSDGYTF
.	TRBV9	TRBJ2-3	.	TGTGCCAGCAGCGTCCAGGGAAGAGATACGCAGTATTTT	CASSVQGRDTQYF
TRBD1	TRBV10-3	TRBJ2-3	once	TGTGCCATCAGTGAGAATTTTCGGGACAGGGGAACAGATACGCAGTATTTT	CAISENFRDRGTDTQYF
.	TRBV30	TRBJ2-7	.	TGTGCCTGGAGGGGGTTAGCGAGCGAGCAGTACTTC	CAWRGLASEQYF
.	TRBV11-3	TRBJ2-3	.	TGTGCCAGCAGCTTATACCGCACAGATACGCAGTATTTT	CASSLYRTDTQYF
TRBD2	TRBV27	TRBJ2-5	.	TGTGCCAGCAGCCTGCGGACTAGCGGGAGGAGGGAGACCCAGTACTTC	CASSLRTSGRRETQYF
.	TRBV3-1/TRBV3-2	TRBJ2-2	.	TGTGCCAGCAGCCCATCTAACACCGGGGAGCTGTTTTTT	CASSPSNTGELFF
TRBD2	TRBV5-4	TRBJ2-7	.	TGTGCCAGCAGTACGACTAGCGGGAGGGCTGGGTACGAGCAGTACTTC	CASSTTSGRAGYEQYF
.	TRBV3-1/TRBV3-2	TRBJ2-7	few	TGTGCCAGCAGCCAAGCGGGCGGGGCCGCCTACGAGCAGTACTTC	CASSQAGGAAYEQYF
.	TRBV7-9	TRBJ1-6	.	TGTGCCATAGGCTGGACCGGGACGGTGGGGGTACCCCTCCACTTT	CAIGWTGTVGVPLHF
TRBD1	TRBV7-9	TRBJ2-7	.	TGTGCCAGCAGCCCCCGGGACAGAGTCTACGAGCAGTACTTC	CASSPRDRVYEQYF
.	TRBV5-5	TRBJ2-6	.	TGTGCCAGCAGCGTCGGGTCTGGGGCCAACGTCCTGACTTTC	CASSVGSGANVLTF
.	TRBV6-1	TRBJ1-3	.	TGTGCCAGCAGTGAATACCCAGGGGGAAACACCATATATTTT	CASSEYPGGNTIYF